This is a list of T cell receptor beta chains from one sample in a study of blood T cell repertoires in COVID-19. Sequencing used immunoSEQ multiplex PCR; TCRdb keeps in-frame clones, though not all of them. The table lists approximately 31,000 clones, 90% to 95% of them singletons. Sequencing was carried out using peripheral blood. The receptors originated from a human donor in a cohort sampled during active COVID-19. Both conserved end residues are part of each CDR3. D genes are given only for firm matches. Not every row has a clone size; where given, it reads once, few, many or a size class.

cdr3_nt cdr3_aa clone_size v_call d_call j_call
TGTGCCAGCAGCGTGCGTGTGGGACTAGCCAATTCCAATGAGCAGTTCTTC CASSVRVGLANSNEQFF . TRBV9 TRBD2 TRBJ2-1
TGTGCCAGCAGTTACTCGAGAATCGGGGAGCTGTTTTTT CASSYSRIGELFF . TRBV6-5 . TRBJ2-2
TGTGCCAGCAGCAAAGAAAATTTCGGGACAGGGGGCCCCTACGAGCAGTACTTC CASSKENFGTGGPYEQYF . TRBV21-1 . TRBJ2-7
TGTGCCAGCAGCTTACTTTCCTCGGGACAGGGGAATGGCTACACCTTC CASSLLSSGQGNGYTF . TRBV11-2 TRBD1 TRBJ1-2
TGTGCCAGTAGTCTACAGGGTTCCGGGGAGCTGTTTTTT CASSLQGSGELFF . TRBV19 . TRBJ2-2
TGCGCCAGCAGCCCCGGGACTAGCGGGATTAATGAGCAGTTCTTC CASSPGTSGINEQFF . TRBV5-1 TRBD2 TRBJ2-1
TGTGCCAGCGGCTTACCGGGACAGCTATATAGCAATCAGCCCCAGCATTTT CASGLPGQLYSNQPQHF . TRBV28 TRBD1 TRBJ1-5
TGTGCCAGCGAAGACAGGGGGCCCTACGAGCAGTACTTC CASEDRGPYEQYF . TRBV6-5 TRBD1 TRBJ2-7
TGTGCTAGTGGTCCTACAGAAAACACTGAAGCTTTCTTT CASGPTENTEAFF . TRBV12-5 . TRBJ1-1
TGTGCCAGCAGGCCGCGGGAGGGCGGCTACACCTTC CASRPREGGYTF once TRBV27 . TRBJ1-2
TGTGCCAGCAGTACTACCGGGACTACCTCCTACGAGCAGTACTTC CASSTTGTTSYEQYF . TRBV6-9 TRBD2 TRBJ2-7
TGCGCCAGCAGCTTAGAGACAGATACGCAGTATTTT CASSLETDTQYF . TRBV5-1 . TRBJ2-3
TGCGCCAGCAGCCCGGGGACAGGGGGTCGCACCGGGGAGCTGTTTTTT CASSPGTGGRTGELFF . TRBV4-1 TRBD1 TRBJ2-2
TGTGCCAGCAGCTTAAGCGGGAGGGTTGTAAATGAGCAGTTCTTC CASSLSGRVVNEQFF . TRBV7-2 TRBD2 TRBJ2-1
TGTGCCATCAGTCCGGGACAGGGCCAGCCCCAGCATTTT CAISPGQGQPQHF . TRBV10-3 TRBD1 TRBJ1-5
TGTGCCAGCAGTTTAACGAGCGGGGCCGCTTTATACGAGCAGTACTTC CASSLTSGAALYEQYF . TRBV28 TRBD2 TRBJ2-7
TGTGCCAGCAGCTTGACTAGCGGGAGCGGCAATGAGCAGTTCTTC CASSLTSGSGNEQFF . TRBV5-4 TRBD2 TRBJ2-1
TGCGCCAGCAGCTCTCGACAGGGGAGCTCCTACGAGCAGTACTTC CASSSRQGSSYEQYF . TRBV5-1 TRBD1 TRBJ2-7
TGCGCCAGCAGCTTATCGGGTTCCCGCGAGCAGTACTTC CASSLSGSREQYF . TRBV5-1 . TRBJ2-7
TGTGCCAGCAACCCGGGACAGGGAGTCGAGCAGTACTTC CASNPGQGVEQYF . TRBV6-6 TRBD1 TRBJ2-7
TGTGCCAGCAGTGAATTATATGGCGGGAGGGCAGATACGCAGTATTTT CASSELYGGRADTQYF . TRBV6-1 TRBD2 TRBJ2-3
TGTGCCAGCAGTTCGTTACAGGGAATGAACACTGAAGCTTTCTTT CASSSLQGMNTEAFF . TRBV6-5 . TRBJ1-1
TGTGCCAGCAGGGGTGGGTCTAGCGGAACCGGGGAGCTGTTTTTT CASRGGSSGTGELFF . TRBV2 TRBD2 TRBJ2-2
TGTGCCTGGAGTGTAGGAGTTTATAGCAATCAGCCCCAGCATTTT CAWSVGVYSNQPQHF . TRBV30 . TRBJ1-5
TGTGCCAGCAGCCTAGTCGTCTACAATGAGCAGTTCTTC CASSLVVYNEQFF . TRBV5-6 . TRBJ2-1
TGTGCCAGCAGCCCTTCCCAGCGGGGGACAGATACGCAGTATTTT CASSPSQRGTDTQYF . TRBV5-4 TRBD2 TRBJ2-3
TGTGCCAGCAGTTACCGCGCGGACACCGGGACTAGGTGCTCTGGGGCCAACGTCCTGACTTTC CASSYRADTGTRCSGANVLTF . TRBV6-8 TRBD2 TRBJ2-6
TGCGCCAGCAGCTTGTACACAGATACGCAGTATTTT CASSLYTDTQYF . TRBV5-1 . TRBJ2-3
TGTGCCAGCAGTCTGACAGAGAAAAAAGAGCAGTTCTTC CASSLTEKKEQFF . TRBV6-5 . TRBJ2-1
TGTGCCAGCAGTAATGCGGGGGGGGAGACCCAGTACTTC CASSNAGGETQYF . TRBV6-6 TRBD2 TRBJ2-5
TGTGCCAGCAGACCCCAGGGAGCCAAAAACATTCAGTACTTC CASRPQGAKNIQYF . TRBV4-2 . TRBJ2-4
TGTGCCAGCAGTCCCCGGACTAGCGGGATCACAGATACGCAGTATTTT CASSPRTSGITDTQYF . TRBV5-4 TRBD2 TRBJ2-3
TGTGCCAGCAATGGCAACAATGAGCAGTTCTTC CASNGNNEQFF once TRBV9 . TRBJ2-1
TGTGCTAGTGCCGAGGACAGGGATGAAGCTTTCTTT CASAEDRDEAFF . TRBV12-5 TRBD1 TRBJ1-1
TGTGCCAGCAGGGCGGGACTAGTGGGAGATGAGCAGTTCTTC CASRAGLVGDEQFF . TRBV27 TRBD2 TRBJ2-1
TGTGCTAGCAGCTTAGCGGGACAAGGACTAGCGGGACCCGTGCACGAGCAGTACTTC CASSLAGQGLAGPVHEQYF . TRBV7-7 TRBD2 TRBJ2-7
TGTGCCAGCAGCTTTTACTGGGGGGGTAATTCACCCCTCCACTTT CASSFYWGGNSPLHF . TRBV7-2 . TRBJ1-6
TGTGCCAGCAGCTTACTCATGGGGGGGCCCGGGGAGCTGTTTTTT CASSLLMGGPGELFF few TRBV11-1 . TRBJ2-2
TGTGCCAGCAGTGTGTCCATGAACACTGAAGCTTTCTTT CASSVSMNTEAFF once TRBV6-4 . TRBJ1-1
TGTGCCAGCAGTTTAAACCCCCGGCGTAGAGGGATCTACGAGCAGTACTTC CASSLNPRRRGIYEQYF . TRBV27 . TRBJ2-7
TGTGCCAGTAGCGGGTACTCCTACAATGAGCAGTTCTTC CASSGYSYNEQFF . TRBV19 . TRBJ2-1
TGTGCCACCAGCAGAGCTGGACTAGCGGGCGACGAGCAGTACTTC CATSRAGLAGDEQYF . TRBV15 TRBD2 TRBJ2-7
TGTGCCAGCAACGGGGGGTCGACTCGCACAGATACGCAGTATTTT CASNGGSTRTDTQYF . TRBV5-4 TRBD2 TRBJ2-3
TGCAGTGCTAGTCACGACAGGGAGAATCAGCCCCAGCATTTT CSASHDRENQPQHF . TRBV20-1 TRBD1 TRBJ1-5
TGTGCCAGTAGTATGGGGACAGGTCCTCTGCCCCAGCATTTT CASSMGTGPLPQHF . TRBV19 TRBD1 TRBJ1-5
TGCAGCGGAGGCGCGGGTGGCTATGGCTACACCTTC CSGGAGGYGYTF . TRBV29-1 . TRBJ1-2
TGTGCCAGCAGCCCGACTGACAGAAACTATGGCTACACCTTC CASSPTDRNYGYTF . TRBV3-1/TRBV3-2 . TRBJ1-2
TGCAGCCCCCCGACTAGCAGGTACACAGATACGCAGTATTTT CSPPTSRYTDTQYF . TRBV29-1 TRBD2 TRBJ2-3
TGTGCCAGCAGCCAAGATGCGGGGTTAACTGAAGCTTTCTTT CASSQDAGLTEAFF few TRBV4-2 . TRBJ1-1
TGTGCTCGAACCCGCGAGGGGGCGGGGGCCAACGTCCTGACTTTC CARTREGAGANVLTF . TRBV30 TRBD1 TRBJ2-6
TGTGCCAGCCAGACTAGCGGGAGGGCGCAGTACTTC CASQTSGRAQYF . TRBV28 TRBD2 TRBJ2-7
TGTGCCAGCAGTTACGGCTCGGACAGGGTCACAGATACGCAGTATTTT CASSYGSDRVTDTQYF . TRBV6-5 TRBD1 TRBJ2-3